Below are 9 T cell receptor beta chains sequenced from a single sample in a study of CD8 T cells in Susac syndrome. With random hexamers, 0.5 to 1 ug RNA was reverse transcribed. TCRdb called the immunoSEQ multiplex PCR reads again in MiXCR, with one record for every CDR3 protein. Seen here are 75,000 to 95,000 distinct CDR3 sequences, 95% to 97% observed once, and the top ten hold 0.62%. Sequenced material: CD8+ T cells from PBMCs. All receptors come from a human donor with Susac syndrome.

This chain links TRBV6-5 with TRBJ2-2; possibly TRBD2 for D (6 bases). Trimming shortened V by 2 bases and J by 0 bases, and 13 bases separated the two germline ends. From germline, CDR1 is MNHEY and CDR2 SVGAGI. The CDR3 sequence is 17 residues long. The CDR3 protein is CASSYPSGTPNTGELFF. The CDR3, as DNA: TGTGCCAGCAGTTACCCCTCCGGGACTCCGAACACCGGGGAGCTGTTTTTT.

As for this clonotype: This is likely a read error, given that the CDR3 carries no conserved phenylalanine or tryptophan at its end. V and J are TRBV9 and TRBJ2-1, with 7 bases identical to TRBD2. CDR1 SGDLS and CDR2 YYNGEE come from the germline V gene. Trimming took 3 bases from V and 3 from J; bases not matched to a gene: 9. The CDR3 runs to 16 residues. CDR3 DNA sequence: TGTGCCAGCAGCGGGAGGCGTAGCGGGTACTACAATGAGCAGTTCCTC. Translation gives CASSGRRSGYYNEQFL.

The chain is built from TRBV7-9 and TRBJ1-1, with a tentative D call TRBD1 (5 bases). V was trimmed by 5 bases and J by 8 bases, leaving 21 bases between them. The germline V gene encodes CDR1 SEHNR and CDR2 FQNEAQ (reference sequence). CDR3 size: 15 residues. This CDR3 reads CASSPNGWGGTEAFF. In DNA, the CDR3 is TGTGCCAGCAGCCCAAACGGGTGGGGCGGAACCGAAGCTTTCTTT.

This chain uses TRBV13 with TRBJ2-5, with a possible D match to TRBD2 (7 bases). The germline V and J ends were trimmed by 3 bases and 7 bases, with 27 bases remaining between them. The CDR3 contains 18 residues. The V gene's germline CDR1 is PRHDT and CDR2 FYEKMQ (reference sequence). DNA of the CDR3: TGTGCCAGCAGCTTCAATCGTCAGGGGACCGCCAGCGGGGTGACCCAGTACTTC. It codes for CASSFNRQGTASGVTQYF. The whole variable domain, remainder taken from reference TRBV13 and TRBJ2-5, is AAGVIQSPRHLIKEKRETATLKCYPIPRHDTVYWYQQGPGQDPQFLISFYEKMQSDKGSIPDRFSAQQFSDYHSELNMSSLELGDSALYFCASSFNRQGTASGVTQYFGPGTRLLVL.

This rearrangement joins TRBV2 to TRBJ2-3; weak D call: TRBD2 (7 bases). With 8 bases removed from V and 1 base from J, the gap between germline ends came to 16 bases. Germline CDR1 SNHLY, CDR2 FYNNEI. The CDR3 contains 15 residues. CDR3 region: CASLRGGLGTDTQYF. DNA of the CDR3: TGTGCCAGCCTTAGGGGGGGCTTAGGCACAGATACGCAGTATTTT.

J is TRBJ2-2 and V is TRBV5-4; 7 bases match TRBD1. The germline V gene has CDR1 SGHNT and CDR2 YYREEE (reference sequence). Germline trimming cut 8 bases from V and 4 bases from J; bases unmatched to any gene: 5. The CDR3 runs to 13 residues. CDR3 DNA: TGTGCCAGTGAGGGGGCGAGCACCGGGGAGCTGTTTTTT. Protein product: CASEGASTGELFF.

The J gene is TRBJ1-5, the V gene TRBV20-1, with TRBD1 matching over 10 bases. Germline lookup yields CDR1 DFQATT and CDR2 SNEGSKA (reference sequence). The V and J ends lost 6 bases and 1 base, in that order; junction bases with no gene match: 6. The CDR3 consists of 15 residues. CDR3 loop: CSARGTGVSNQPQHF. The CDR3 DNA reads as TGCAGTGCCAGGGGGACAGGGGTGAGCAATCAGCCCCAGCATTTT.

The V gene is TRBV3-1, the J gene TRBJ1-1, with 7 bases matching TRBD1. The CDR3 totals 16 residues. With 0 bases clipped from V and 5 bases from J, the junction kept 9 bases outside the gene matches. CDR1 and CDR2 (germline): LGHDT, YNNKEL (reference sequence). The CDR3 loop reads CASSQDLETGVTEAFF. For the CDR3, the DNA is TGTGCCAGCAGCCAAGATCTTGAAACAGGGGTTACTGAAGCTTTCTTT. The whole variable domain, remainder taken from reference TRBV3-1 and TRBJ1-1, is DTAVSQTPKYLVTQMGNDKSIKCEQNLGHDTMYWYKQDSKKFLKIMFSYNNKELIINETVPNRFSPKSPDKAHLNLHINSLELGDSAVYFCASSQDLETGVTEAFFGQGTRLTVV.

The chain links TRBV20-1 to TRBJ1-1; 7 nucleotides match TRBD1. This CDR3 region has 13 residues. Germline CDR1 DFQATT, CDR2 SNEGSKA (reference sequence). Losses at the gene ends were 3 bases for V and 4 bases for J; bases not matched to a gene: 5. The DNA for the CDR3 is TGCAGTGCTAGGGCCAGGGGGACCACTGAAGCTTTCTTT. Its translation: CSARARGTTEAFF.